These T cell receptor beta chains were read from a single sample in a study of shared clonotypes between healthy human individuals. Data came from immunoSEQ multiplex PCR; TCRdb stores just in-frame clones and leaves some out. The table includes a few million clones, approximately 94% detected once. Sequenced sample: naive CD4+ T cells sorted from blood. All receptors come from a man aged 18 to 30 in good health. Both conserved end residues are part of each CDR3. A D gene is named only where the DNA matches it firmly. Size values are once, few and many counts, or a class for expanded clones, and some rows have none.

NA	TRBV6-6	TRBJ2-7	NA	CASSYSIRYEQYF	TGTGCCAGCAGTTACTCGATAAGGTACGAGCAGTACTTC
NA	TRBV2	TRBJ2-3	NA	CASSERGGESTDTQYF	TGTGCCAGCAGTGAACGGGGCGGGGAGAGCACAGATACGCAGTATTTT
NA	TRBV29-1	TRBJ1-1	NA	CSGRDGGATEAFF	TGCAGCGGCCGGGACGGCGGAGCCACTGAAGCTTTCTTT
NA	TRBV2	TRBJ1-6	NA	CASSEWQNNSPLHF	TGTGCCAGCAGTGAGTGGCAGAATAATTCACCCCTCCACTTT
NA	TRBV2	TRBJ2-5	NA	CASSEVGFQETQYF	TGTGCCAGCAGTGAAGTGGGTTTCCAAGAGACCCAGTACTTC
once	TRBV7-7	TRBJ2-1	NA	CASSFSHESYNEQFF	TGTGCTAGCAGCTTTTCACACGAATCCTACAATGAGCAGTTCTTC
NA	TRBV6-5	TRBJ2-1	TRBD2	CASSYGGSGGGEQFF	TGTGCCAGCAGCTATGGGGGTAGCGGGGGAGGTGAGCAGTTCTTC
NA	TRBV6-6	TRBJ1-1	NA	CASSPPDRNTEAFF	TGTGCCAGCAGCCCCCCGGATCGGAACACTGAAGCTTTCTTT
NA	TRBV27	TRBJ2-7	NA	CASSITSTGSYEQYF	TGTGCCAGCAGTATCACTTCGACAGGCTCCTACGAGCAGTACTTC
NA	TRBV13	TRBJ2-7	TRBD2	CASSSTGLAGAYEQYF	TGTGCCAGCAGCTCGACCGGACTAGCGGGGGCCTACGAGCAGTACTTC
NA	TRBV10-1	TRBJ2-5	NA	CASSESSRKETQYF	TGCGCCAGCAGTGAGTCAAGTCGAAAGGAGACCCAGTACTTC
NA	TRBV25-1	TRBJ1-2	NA	CASSPGALGGYTF	TGTGCCAGCAGCCCGGGCGCGCTAGGCGGCTACACCTTC
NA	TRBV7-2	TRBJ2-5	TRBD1	CASSFRDRVETQYF	TGTGCCAGCAGCTTCCGGGACAGGGTAGAGACCCAGTACTTC
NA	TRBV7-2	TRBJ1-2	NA	CASSLRDTAHGYTF	TGTGCCAGCAGCTTACGAGACACCGCCCATGGCTACACCTTC
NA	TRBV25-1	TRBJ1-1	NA	CASMGNTEAFF	TGTGCCAGCATGGGGAACACTGAAGCTTTCTTT
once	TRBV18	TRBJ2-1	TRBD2	CASSPTSGSNYEQFF	TGTGCCAGCTCACCAACTAGCGGGAGTAACTATGAGCAGTTCTTC
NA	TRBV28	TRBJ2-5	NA	CASSFRGFQETQYF	TGTGCCAGCAGTTTCCGGGGGTTCCAAGAGACCCAGTACTTC
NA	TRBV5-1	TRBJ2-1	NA	CATSPVAESYNEQFF	TGCGCCACAAGCCCTGTAGCGGAGTCCTACAATGAGCAGTTCTTC
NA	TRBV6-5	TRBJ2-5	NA	CASSDARGTQYF	TGTGCCAGCAGTGATGCCCGGGGAACCCAGTACTTC
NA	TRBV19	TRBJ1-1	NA	CASSMRHQNTEAFF	TGTGCCAGTAGTATGCGACATCAGAACACTGAAGCTTTCTTT
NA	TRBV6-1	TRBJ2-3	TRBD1	CASSGRDRGRVRADTQYF	TGTGCCAGCAGTGGCCGGGACAGGGGGCGTGTAAGGGCAGATACGCAGTATTTT
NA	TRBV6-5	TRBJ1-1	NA	CASSSPGGRTEAFF	TGTGCCAGCAGCTCCCCCGGGGGCCGCACTGAAGCTTTCTTT
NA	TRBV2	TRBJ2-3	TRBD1	CASAGTGRTDTQYF	TGTGCCAGCGCGGGGACAGGGCGCACAGATACGCAGTATTTT
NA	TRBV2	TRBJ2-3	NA	CASTVENTSTDTQYF	TGTGCCAGCACCGTAGAAAACACGAGCACAGATACGCAGTATTTT
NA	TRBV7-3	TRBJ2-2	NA	CASSSTGGGGPTGELFF	TGTGCCAGCAGCTCGACCGGCGGAGGGGGCCCCACCGGGGAGCTGTTTTTT
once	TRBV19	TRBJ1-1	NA	CAVSWAMNTEAFF	TGTGCAGTGTCGTGGGCCATGAACACTGAAGCTTTCTTT
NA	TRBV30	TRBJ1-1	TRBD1	CVWSATGTGRFTEAFF	TGTGTCTGGAGTGCCACCGGGACAGGGAGGTTCACTGAAGCTTTCTTT
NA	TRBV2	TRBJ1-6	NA	CASRARSYNSPLHF	TGTGCCAGCAGGGCCCGCTCCTATAATTCACCCCTCCACTTT
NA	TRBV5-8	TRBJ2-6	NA	CASRSRGGPGANVLTF	TGTGCCAGCAGATCGAGGGGGGGCCCTGGGGCCAACGTCCTGACTTTC
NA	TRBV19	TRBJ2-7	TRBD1	CASRSTGAKQYF	TGTGCCAGTAGAAGTACAGGGGCAAAGCAGTACTTC
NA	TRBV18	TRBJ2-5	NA	CASSSVAVGETQYF	TGTGCCAGCTCATCAGTAGCGGTGGGAGAGACCCAGTACTTC
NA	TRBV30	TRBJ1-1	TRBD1	CAWRYRGPRPSFF	TGTGCCTGGAGATACAGGGGCCCCCGCCCGTCTTTCTTT
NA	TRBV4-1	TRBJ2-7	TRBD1	CASSRGQGAYEQYF	TGCGCCAGCAGCCGTGGACAGGGGGCCTACGAGCAGTACTTC
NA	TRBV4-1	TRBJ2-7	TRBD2	CASSQDLGRDEQYF	TGCGCCAGCAGCCAAGATCTAGGGAGGGACGAGCAGTACTTC
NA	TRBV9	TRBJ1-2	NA	CASSVRPGGGEGYTF	TGTGCCAGCAGCGTCCGGCCGGGGGGCGGGGAGGGCTACACCTTC
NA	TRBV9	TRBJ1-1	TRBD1	CASSVGRGREDTEAFF	TGTGCCAGCAGCGTAGGCAGGGGGCGCGAAGACACTGAAGCTTTCTTT
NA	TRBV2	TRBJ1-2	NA	CASHLMITNYGYTF	TGTGCCAGCCACCTGATGATTACTAACTATGGCTACACCTTC
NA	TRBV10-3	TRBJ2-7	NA	CAISESRGPGQYF	TGTGCCATCAGTGAGTCTAGGGGACCTGGGCAGTACTTC
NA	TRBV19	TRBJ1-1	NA	CASSTNLGNTEAFF	TGTGCCAGTAGTACAAATCTGGGGAACACTGAAGCTTTCTTT
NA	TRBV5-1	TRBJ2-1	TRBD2	CASSPGTGGPDEQFF	TGCGCCAGCAGCCCGGGGACGGGAGGGCCAGATGAGCAGTTCTTC
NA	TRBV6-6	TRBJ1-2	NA	CALPPPNYGYTF	TGTGCCCTCCCCCCCCCTAACTATGGCTACACCTTC